This TCR beta chain is from a study of metastatic and nonmetastatic thyroid tumors. There were no patients who had received any treatment before thyroid surgery. MiXCR was used by TCRdb to re-call the PCR reads. The table includes 28,000 or so clones, over 15% detected once. This clone was counted at least ten times. Sequenced material: blood. The source is a female donor with papillary thyroid cancer or a benign thyroid nodule (not recorded which). Some clones in this sample may be carry-over from other donors' samples.

This CDR3 reads CASNEGGGNTIYF. DNA for the CDR3: TGCGCCAGCAACGAAGGGGGTGGAAACACCATATATTTT. The chain is built from TRBV5-1 and TRBJ1-3, with a tentative D call TRBD1 (6 bases). Trimming pared 6 bases from V and 3 bases from J, leaving 10 bases between. The length of the CDR3 is 13 residues. Germline loops: CDR1 SGHRS, CDR2 YFSETQ.